This T cell receptor (beta chain) stems from a study of shared clonotypes between healthy human individuals (dated by TCRdb to 2018 to 2020). About the full investigation: The cohort included three men and two women between 18 and 49 years of age. For each donor, three plates each were used for CD4 naive and CD4 memory, two plates were used for CD8 naive, and one plate was used for CD8 memory. To estimate repertoire size and how much clonotype sharing occurs between individuals, the study deeply sequenced the blood TCR repertoires of roughly 5 healthy adults. To increase sequencing depth and limit assay-specific biases, TCR repertoire library preparation and sequencing were carried out by different laboratories using diverse techniques. Each donor's leukapheresis produced roughly between roughly 0.85 and 10 billion PBMCs.

The paper's findings and limits, for the study overall: Rarefaction of sorted-subset datasets indicated incomplete sequencing despite the large sequencing depth. Sharing across a few donors was observed for around 5% of naive CD4, over 3% of naive CD8, over 2% of memory CD4, and roughly 0.4% of memory CD8 clonotypes. Pairwise subsampling led to the expectation that sequencing depth would affect the degree of clonotype sharing among donors. Higher generation probabilities were observed for clonotypes shared by all four sorted-subset donors than for non-shared clonotypes. Sampling was limited to blood, and TCR repertoires in tissue likely differ from TCR repertoires in blood. Because the study included only a small number of donors, the genetic and exposure-history diversity represented was limited. Naive subsets generally had larger estimated clonotype richness than memory subsets.

TCR CDR3 regions were amplified from genomic DNA by multiplex PCR using the deep immunoSEQ assay. Genomic DNA extracted from each cell subset was distributed evenly over all wells of several immunoSEQ 96-well plates, and each plate served as one replicate. Each replicate PCR for sorted subsets received around 0.2 ug genomic DNA, equal to about 30,000 T cell genomes. Purified libraries were quantified with a Qubit 3.0 fluorometer, sized on a Bioanalyzer 2100, and re-quantified with the KAPA Library Quantification kit. Every immunoSEQ 96-well plate was sequenced on a separate single-read 150-cycle Illumina NextSeq 550 flow cell. Per the original workflow: Because only junctional sequences without quality scores were contained in the immunoSEQ output, filtering matching that applied to full-length reads could not be performed. Sequences were annotated with PyIR, a Python wrapper for IgBLAST v1.9, using IMGT germline references to assign V/J genes and CDR3. Reads with weak V/J assignments (E-value above 1e-6), missing CDR3, stop codons, out-of-frame junctions, or ambiguous translated residues were removed. V3J clonotypes were defined as sequences sharing the same inferred V gene, J gene, and CDR3 amino acid sequence. Percentage overlap between repertoires was computed as shared unique clonotypes divided by the size of the smaller repertoire. Repertoire richness was assessed with RTK rarefaction, the Chao1 estimator, and Recon v2.1 estimates of unobserved clonotypes. Generation probabilities were computed with OLGA for all TCRbeta clonotypes obtained by the gDNA method from several donors. TCRdb took over this immuneACCESS table, retaining in-frame rearrangements with V and J assigned. Such tables are incomplete; in checked studies, under half of the missing clones stem from an unresolved V gene, and the remainder is unexplained. The DNA gave D and trimming, while V, J and clone size come from that table. The sample includes 2 million to 2.5 million clones, with about 94% observed a single time. The ten biggest clones cover roughly 0.13% of the sample.

The germline V gene (reference sequence) provides CDR1 LNHNV and CDR2 YYDKDF. Including the terminal cysteine and phenylalanine, the CDR3 comprises 16 residues. The read is trimmed to its CDR3 DNA, 48 bases read in frame from base 1. Trimming costs V 0 bases and J 6 bases, and their ends lie 18 bases apart. The donors were healthy, HIV-negative adults with no recently reported acute infections or vaccinations. Every donor was a Caucasian adult living in Nashville, Tennessee, USA. Magnetic negative selection was used to enrich CD4+ T cells, after which naive cells were positively selected on CD45RA and the negative fraction became the memory subset. Blood was obtained by leukapheresis, after which PBMCs were separated by Ficoll-Histopaque density gradient centrifugation and cryopreserved in liquid nitrogen vapor phase. Analytical flow cytometry was used to check the purity and quantity of every magnetically sorted T cell population. From each sorted fraction, genomic DNA was isolated and quantified by UV absorbance on a Nanodrop 2000c.

Details on this clone: What antigen it recognizes has not been identified. No base qualities exist here, and no much larger clone lies one base off it.

The receptor was isolated from a man aged 18 to 35 in good health. Sample: naive CD4+ T cells sorted from blood. The cell subset or site label, read with the paper, signifies: CD45RA+ positively selected. This chain is built from TRBV15 and TRBJ2-7, and possibly TRBD1, on 6 matching bases. The CDR3 amino acid sequence is: CATSRDLGAGVGEQYF. In nucleotides, the sequence is TGTGCCACCAGCAGAGATCTAGGGGCAGGGGTAGGCGAGCAGTACTTC.